What follows are 14 T cell receptor beta chains derived from one specimen sequenced in a study of blood T cell repertoires in COVID-19. TCRdb's copy holds only in-frame clones and misses some; the assay was immunoSEQ multiplex PCR. Here the sample spans hundreds of thousands of clones, 85% to 90% being singletons. Sample: peripheral blood. The source is a woman in her 50s with active or convalescent COVID-19.

This clone has just one count. This CDR3 is CASSQSKDGGRELYNEQFF. The CDR3 nucleotides are TGTGCCAGCAGTCAATCGAAAGATGGCGGGAGGGAATTATACAATGAGCAGTTCTTC. V usage is TRBV2 and J usage is TRBJ2-1, with TRBD2 identical over 9 bases. J lost 4 bases, V lost 5 bases, and 18 bases had no gene match. The length of the CDR3 is 19 residues. Germline assignment: CDR1 SNHLY and CDR2 FYNNEI.

The CDR3 loop reads CASGGANYGYTF. CDR3 DNA sequence: TGTGCCAGCGGGGGCGCGAACTATGGCTACACCTTC. The chain employs TRBV6-5 and TRBJ1-2, with D tentatively TRBD1 (6 bases). V lost 8 bases to trimming and J lost 2 bases, with 9 bases between them. CDR1 and CDR2 (germline): MNHEY, SVGAGI. The CDR3 is 12 amino acids.

This clone occurred once. The CDR3 DNA reads as TGTGCCAGTAGTCCCATCGCAGGGTCCGGAAACACCATATATTTT. Translating gives CASSPIAGSGNTIYF. The rearrangement uses TRBV19 and TRBJ1-3; D perhaps matches TRBD1 (5 bases). From germline, CDR1 is LNHDA and CDR2 SQIVND (reference sequence). This CDR3 region has 15 residues. Trimming cost V 5 bases and J 4 bases, with 15 bases left between them.

This chain uses TRBV9 with TRBJ1-5, with 11 bases identical to TRBD1. The CDR3 runs to 15 residues. Germline V CDR1 and CDR2: SGDLS, YYNGEE. Unmatched junction bases numbered 7, after V lost 4 bases and J lost 7 bases. The CDR3 loop reads CASSLGQGAGQPQHF. CDR3 DNA: TGTGCCAGCAGCCTAGGACAGGGGGCAGGGCAGCCCCAGCATTTT.

In this sample, this clone turned up a few times. This chain joins TRBV7-8 and TRBJ1-2; D might be TRBD1 (6 bases). Germline CDR1 SGHVS, CDR2 FQNEAQ. V lost 0 bases and J 4 bases, leaving 12 bases between the germline ends. The CDR3 has 15 amino acids. In DNA form, the CDR3 reads TGTGCCAGCAGCTTAGCTCAGGGGATCGGCTATGGCTACACCTTC. It specifies CASSLAQGIGYGYTF.

This sequence joins TRBV29-1 and TRBJ2-7; 9 bases match TRBD2. Per germline, CDR1 SQVTM and CDR2 ANQGSEA. J gave up 5 bases and V 3 bases, and 2 bases lay outside the gene matches. This CDR3 spans 12 amino acids. CDR3: CSVDGLANEQYF. CDR3 sequence (DNA): TGCAGCGTTGACGGACTAGCGAACGAGCAGTACTTC.

The chain has TRBV21-1 and TRBJ2-7; TRBD1, the table's D call, was not compared with the DNA. TRBV21-1 is a pseudogene locus. The CDR3 contains 18 residues. Written as DNA, the CDR3 is TGTGCCAGCAGCAAAGTGTACCCCCGGGACAGGGGGGTGCGGGAGCAGTACTTC. It specifies CASSKVYPRDRGVREQYF.

The V gene is TRBV30, the J gene TRBJ2-7, with a possible D match to TRBD1 (5 bases). Per the germline V gene, CDR1 is GTSNPN and CDR2 is SVGIG (reference sequence). The CDR3 covers 15 residues. V shed 2 bases and J shed 1 base, with 15 bases lying between them. The chain's CDR3 is CAWSSRDLTSYEQYF. In nucleotides, the CDR3 is TGTGCCTGGAGTTCCAGGGATTTAACGTCCTACGAGCAGTACTTC.

The gene calls are TRBV18 and TRBJ1-1; 11 nucleotides line up with TRBD1. V shed 4 bases and J 4 bases; nucleotides not matched to a gene: 8. The germline gives CDR1 KGHSH, CDR2 LQKENI. This CDR3 comprises 16 residues. DNA of the CDR3: TGTGCCAGCTCACTTTGGGACAGGGGGTGGGTCACTGAAGCTTTCTTT. It is translated as CASSLWDRGWVTEAFF.

The V gene is TRBV5-1, the J gene TRBJ2-1; 9 positions agree with TRBD2. With V trimmed by 10 bases and J by 3 bases, 8 bases remained unmatched. Germline CDR1 SGHRS, CDR2 YFSETQ. The CDR3 has 14 amino acids. CDR3 sequence reads: CAVSRLADYNEQFF. For the CDR3, the DNA is TGCGCCGTGTCCCGACTAGCGGACTACAATGAGCAGTTCTTC.

The CDR3 reads CASSVKPGGGAETQYF. In DNA form, the CDR3 reads TGTGCCAGCAGCGTGAAACCTGGCGGGGGGGCTGAGACCCAGTACTTC. The chain has TRBV9 and TRBJ2-5, with 9 bases fitting TRBD2. V was pared by 2 bases and J by 5 bases, with 10 bases of the junction left unmatched. Germline V gene data show CDR1 as SGDLS and CDR2 as YYNGEE. CDR3 length: 16 amino acids.

The chain is built from TRBV2 and TRBJ2-5; TRBD1 matches at 8 bases. CDR3 size: 15 residues. Germline CDR1 reads SNHLY; CDR2 reads FYNNEI. V gave up 6 bases and J gave up 0 bases; unmatched junction bases: 6. The CDR3, as DNA: TGTGCCAGCAGCGGTGACAGGGGCCACCAAGAGACCCAGTACTTC. As protein: CASSGDRGHQETQYF.

The gene calls are TRBV28 and TRBJ2-1; 11 bases are shared with TRBD2. The CDR3 sequence is 18 residues long. Germline V gene sequence: CDR1 MDHEN, CDR2 SYDVKM. J lost 5 bases, V lost 3 bases, and 12 bases had no gene match. The CDR3 DNA follows: TGTGCCAGCAGTTTTTCCCCTCTAGCGGGGGGAGCTAACAATGAGCAGTTCTTC. Amino acids: CASSFSPLAGGANNEQFF.

The J gene is TRBJ2-7, the V gene TRBV15, with a tentative D call TRBD2 (5 bases). Germline assignment: CDR1 LNHNV and CDR2 YYDKDF (reference sequence). The CDR3 extends over 13 amino acids. The V end lost 3 bases, the J end lost 3 bases, and 9 bases lay between the germline ends. This chain's CDR3 is CATSRDEGYEQYF. CDR3 in DNA: TGTGCCACCAGCAGGGACGAGGGCTACGAGCAGTACTTC. The variable domain in full, with the rest retrieved from reference TRBV15 and TRBJ2-7, is DAMVIQNPRYQVTQFGKPVTLSCSQTLNHNVMYWYQQKSSQAPKLLFHYYDKDFNNEADTPDNFQSRRPNTSFCFLDIRSPGLGDTAMYLCATSRDEGYEQYFGPGTRLTVT.